Listed here are 23 T cell receptor beta chains from one sample, sequenced in a study of human T cells and chemical hapten exposure. Time point reported: pre-sensitization, week 0. Noted treatment: therapeutic diphenylcyclopropenone sensitization with weekly scalp DPC. One entry per CDR3 protein, called by TCRdb with MiXCR from the RACE reads. The sample has more than 250,000 distinct CDR3 sequences, roughly 8% seen once. The sample consisted of whole blood, taken in connection with sensitization to the hapten diphenylcyclopropenone (DPC). The receptors stem from a man between 18 and 29 years old with alopecia areata. Some clones in this sample may be carry-over from other donors' samples.

This clonotype was counted at least ten times. CDR3 DNA: TGTGCCAGCAGTCCCCCGTTAATTCGGGCCACCTACGAGCAGTACTTC. Protein product: CASSPPLIRATYEQYF. This chain joins TRBV28 and TRBJ2-7; D is unclear. CDR1 and CDR2 from the germline V gene are MDHEN and SYDVKM. V was clipped by 5 bases and J by 2 bases, with 19 bases between them. The CDR3 consists of 16 residues.

This clonotype was detected only a few times. J is TRBJ1-1 and V is TRBV29-1; D gene uncertain. This CDR3 has 12 residues. CDR1 and CDR2 (germline): SQVTM, ANQGSEA. V was shortened by 4 bases and J by 4 bases, with 10 bases between the two germline ends. The CDR3 spells CSVGRESTEAFF. The CDR3 DNA reads as TGCAGCGTTGGAAGGGAGAGCACTGAAGCTTTCTTT.

This clonotype was observed many times. J is TRBJ1-1 and V is TRBV2; D gene ambiguous. Germline loops: CDR1 SNHLY, CDR2 FYNNEI. Trimming took 6 bases from V and 4 from J, leaving 12 bases between them. The CDR3 spans 13 residues. This CDR3 is CASRAAVPTEAFF. CDR3 sequence (DNA): TGTGCCAGCAGAGCAGCGGTTCCCACTGAAGCTTTCTTT.

Concerning this clonotype itself: At one end, the junction sequence differs from germline, possibly due to a read error. This chain connects TRBV12-3 or TRBV12-4 to TRBJ2-1, with 12 bases lining up with TRBD2. This CDR3 has 14 residues. The CDR3 loop reads CASSLGLAGGLFLF. The CDR3 nucleotides are TGTGCCAGCAGCTTGGGGCTAGCGGGGGGGCTTTTCCTCTTC.

The rearrangement uses TRBV29-1 and TRBJ1-2; D ambiguous. Deletions cut 0 bases from V and 1 base from J, with 12 bases between. This CDR3 comprises 15 residues. The germline CDR1 and CDR2 sequences are SQVTM and ANQGSEA. The CDR3 here is CSVEDGSAVNYGYTF. The CDR3 nucleotides read TGCAGCGTTGAAGATGGGTCAGCCGTTAACTATGGCTACACCTTC.

This clonotype was observed at least ten times. The rearrangement links TRBV5-4 to TRBJ1-2, with D maybe TRBD1 (5 bases). Germline CDR1 SGHNT, CDR2 YYREEE (reference sequence). V lost 9 bases, J lost 5 bases, and 20 bases lay in between. CDR3 length: 14 amino acids. This chain's CDR3 is CATLRGGRAYGYTF. The CDR3 nucleotides are TGTGCCACCCTCCGGGGGGGAAGGGCTTATGGCTACACCTTC.

This clonotype was recorded many times. CDR3 nucleotides: TGTGCCAGCAGGCAACTTTTCGAAACTGAAGCTTTCTTT. Encoded protein: CASRQLFETEAFF. The V gene is TRBV6-5, the J gene TRBJ1-1, with D unresolved. Germline V lookup: CDR1 MNHEY, CDR2 SVGAGI. V was cut by 6 bases and J by 5 bases, with 13 bases left in between. CDR3 length: 13 residues.

This clonotype was counted only a few times. The chain carries TRBV25-1 and TRBJ2-5; 7 bases match TRBD1. This CDR3 has 15 amino acids. Germline-derived CDR1 and CDR2 are MGHDK and SYGVNS. With V trimmed by 6 bases and J by 1 base, 8 bases remained unmatched. This chain's CDR3 is CASSRDRDLQETQYF. In DNA, the CDR3 is TGTGCCAGCAGCCGCGACAGGGATCTCCAAGAGACCCAGTACTTC.

This clonotype occurred a few times. This chain joins TRBV29-1 and TRBJ1-3; D is uncertain. The CDR3 runs to 12 residues. From germline, CDR1 is SQVTM and CDR2 ANQGSEA. V was pared by 4 bases and J by 3 bases, with 7 bases between. CDR3 nucleotide sequence: TGCAGCGTTGCCGGGGTTGGAAACACCATATATTTT. This translates into CSVAGVGNTIYF.

There are a few counts of this clonotype. The chain is built from TRBV6-5 and TRBJ2-2; D is uncertain. The germline gives CDR1 MNHEY, CDR2 SVGAGI. Trimming took 0 bases from V and 0 from J, leaving 8 bases between them. The CDR3 is 16 amino acids. CDR3 region: CASSYSMGSNTGELFF. CDR3 nucleotides: TGTGCCAGCAGTTACTCGATGGGATCGAACACCGGGGAGCTGTTTTTT.

This chain joins TRBV7-9 and TRBJ2-3; 7 bases are a match to TRBD1. After removal of 4 bases from V and 2 bases from J, the junction contained 12 bases not matched to a gene. Germline V gene sequence: CDR1 SEHNR, CDR2 FQNEAQ (reference sequence). CDR3 length: 17 residues. This CDR3 reads CASSSNARDRLTDTQYF. CDR3 DNA: TGTGCCAGCAGCTCAAACGCCCGGGACAGACTCACAGATACGCAGTATTTT.

The gene calls are TRBV29-1 and TRBJ2-5, with a weak D call TRBD2 (5 bases). CDR1 SQVTM and CDR2 ANQGSEA come from the germline V gene. This CDR3 has 16 residues. The ends were cut back, 7 bases at V and 1 base at J, with 22 bases in the middle. The CDR3 coding sequence is TGCAGCGGCCTGCGGGTCCGGGCTTGCGCCCAAGAGACCCAGTACTTC. Amino acids: CSGLRVRACAQETQYF. Complete variable domain (other parts from reference TRBV29-1 and TRBJ2-5): SAVISQKPSRDICQRGTSLTIQCQVDSQVTMMFWYRQQPGQSLTLIATANQGSEATYESGFVIDKFPISRPNLTFSTLTVSNMSPEDSSIYLCSGLRVRACAQETQYFGPGTRLLVL.

This clonotype turned up a few times. The rearrangement links TRBV12-3 or TRBV12-4 to TRBJ2-3; D gene unclear. The CDR3 loop spans 15 amino acids. V was trimmed by 3 bases and J by 1 base, leaving 11 bases between them. The CDR3 region has the DNA TGTGCCAGCAGTTTTAGGCGTTCGGGCACAGATACGCAGTATTTT. Protein product: CASSFRRSGTDTQYF.

The CDR3 sequence is CASSYRPDGSSYNEQFF. CDR3 sequence (DNA): TGTGCCAGCAGTTACCGCCCCGATGGGTCATCGTACAATGAGCAGTTCTTC. The chain couples TRBV6-2 or TRBV6-3 to TRBJ2-1; no clear D gene. CDR3 length equals 17 residues. The germline gives CDR1 MNHEY, CDR2 SVGEGT. V shed 2 bases and J shed 4 bases, with 18 bases lying between them.

This clonotype was counted ten times or more. The V call is TRBV28, the J call TRBJ1-5; the match to TRBD1 covers 8 bases. The ends lost 5 bases at V and 5 bases at J; junction bases unmatched: 11. CDR3 length: 16 residues. CDR1 MDHEN and CDR2 SYDVKM come from the germline V gene. CDR3 sequence (DNA): TGTGCCAGCAGTCGGACAGGGCCCGTACGTGATCAGCCCCAGCATTTT. Amino acid sequence: CASSRTGPVRDQPQHF.

This clonotype has a count of ten or more. The rearrangement joins TRBV2 to TRBJ1-2; D uncertain. Germline assignment: CDR1 SNHLY and CDR2 FYNNEI. The CDR3 loop spans 15 amino acids. Trimming cost V 3 bases and J 4 bases, with 15 bases left between them. The CDR3 DNA follows: TGTGCCAGCAGTGATCAGGCAGAGAGTCGCTATGGCTACACCTTC. This gives the protein CASSDQAESRYGYTF.

This clonotype was seen more than once but under ten times. The J gene is TRBJ2-4, the V gene TRBV6-5; tentatively, D is TRBD1 (6 bases). V was cut by 2 bases and J by 7 bases, with 9 bases left in between. Germline values: CDR1 MNHEY, CDR2 SVGAGI. There are 13 residues in the CDR3. The CDR3: CASSYGGRNIQYF. Here the CDR3 DNA reads TGTGCCAGCAGTTACGGGGGCAGGAACATTCAGTACTTC.

The chain is built from TRBV6-2 or TRBV6-3 and TRBJ1-5; D may be TRBD1 (5 bases). The CDR3 length is 13 residues. Between the trimmed V and J ends, which lost 7 bases and 10 bases, there was a span of 17 bases. CDR1 MNHEY and CDR2 SVGEGT come from the germline V gene. The DNA for the CDR3 is TGTGCCAGCACGTGGGGCAGCGGCCTCCCCCAGCATTTT. Its protein is CASTWGSGLPQHF.

This clonotype was counted only a few times. The rearrangement joins TRBV10-2 to TRBJ2-2, with D perhaps given as TRBD1 or TRBD2 (5 bases each). V was shortened by 7 bases and J by 6 bases, with 15 bases between the two germline ends. Germline V gene lookup returns CDR1 WSHSY and CDR2 SAAADI. The CDR3 covers 14 residues. CDR3 protein: CASKDNRGSGELFF. The CDR3, as DNA: TGCGCCAGCAAGGACAATCGCGGGTCCGGGGAGCTGTTTTTT.

In this sample, this clonotype turned up many times. This chain joins TRBV7-2 and TRBJ1-5; D unclear. Germline assignment: CDR1 SGHTA and CDR2 FQGNSA. V shed 3 bases and J shed 6 bases, with 9 bases lying between them. CDR3 length equals 13 residues. The CDR3 nucleotides are TGTGCCAGCAGCTTGGTAAGGGTTCAGCCCCAGCATTTT. This codes for CASSLVRVQPQHF. The full variable domain, with the rest looked up from reference TRBV7-2 and TRBJ1-5, is GAGVSQSPSNKVTEKGKDVELRCDPISGHTALYWYRQSLGQGLEFLIYFQGNSAPDKSGLPSDRFSAERTGGSVSTLTIQRTQQEDSAVYLCASSLVRVQPQHFGDGTRLSIL.

This clonotype was counted only a few times. This sequence joins TRBV7-2 and TRBJ1-2; 9 nucleotides match TRBD1. This CDR3 is built from 15 residues. Germline CDR1 and CDR2: SGHTA and FQGNSA. Unmatched junction bases numbered 5, after V lost 1 base and J lost 5 bases. The CDR3 spells CASSLEDRGHYGYTF. CDR3 DNA: TGTGCCAGCAGCTTAGAGGACAGGGGCCATTATGGCTACACCTTC.

This clonotype was seen only a few times. For the CDR3, the DNA is TGCAGCGGCGGCCCGTACAATGAGCAGTTCTTC. The encoded protein is CSGGPYNEQFF. V and J are TRBV29-1 and TRBJ2-1; D remains ambiguous. Germline V gene sequence: CDR1 SQVTM, CDR2 ANQGSEA. The CDR3 runs 11 residues. Between the trimmed V and J ends, which lost 7 bases and 4 bases, there was a span of 8 bases.

The CDR3 spells CASSLAVGSTDTQYF. The CDR3 DNA is TGTGCCAGCAGCTTAGCCGTGGGCAGCACAGATACGCAGTATTTT. V gene TRBV7-9 combines with J gene TRBJ2-3; D not certain. Germline V gives CDR1 SEHNR, CDR2 FQNEAQ (reference sequence). This CDR3 is 15 amino acids long. Trimming shortened V by 0 bases and J by 0 bases, and 7 bases separated the two germline ends.